This passage covers 25 T cell receptor beta chains from one sample sequenced in a study of vaccination effects on CD4 cells after COVID-19 (dated 2022 in TCRdb). In the ViraFEST assay, PBMC were stimulated with viral peptide pools, and TCR sequencing was then used to find antigen-specific CD4+ T cell clonotypes based on their expansion. After approximately 11 days of culture, CD4+ T cells were isolated with the EasySep CD4+ T cell isolation kit. Participants received two doses of either the BNT162b2 or the mRNA-1273 mRNA SARS-CoV-2 vaccine. These TCRs are of unknown antigen specificity. To prepare the library, the immunoSEQ multiplex PCR assay was applied. Not all clones reach the TCRdb copy of this immuneACCESS table, which keeps in-frame sequences only. Checked studies attribute under half of the gap to unresolved V genes and leave the rest unexplained. The table for this sample lists fewer than 15,000 clones; 60% to 80% of them were counted only once. The ten largest account for roughly 20% of the sample.

Sequenced here: CD4+ T cells from PBMCs cultured with HCoV-NL63 spike peptides, sampled after COVID-19 vaccination. This sample's cell subset or site label indicates: HCoV-NL63 spike overlapping peptide pool stimulation. The source is a human donor who received a COVID-19 vaccine.

This clone was observed a handful of times. The chain carries TRBV6-1 and TRBJ1-6; D not certain. This CDR3 region has 15 residues. V lost 1 base to trimming and J lost 8 bases, with 12 bases between them. CDR1 and CDR2 from the germline V gene are MNHNS and SASEGT. The CDR3, as DNA: TGTGCCAGCAGTGAAGGAGGAGGGTTTTATTCACCCCTCCACTTT. Residues: CASSEGGGFYSPLHF.

The V call is TRBV9, the J call TRBJ2-6; 8 bases agree with TRBD1. The V gene end was trimmed by 2 bases and the J gene end by 1 base; junction bases not matched to a gene: 11. The germline gives CDR1 SGDLS, CDR2 YYNGEE. CDR3 size: 19 residues. CDR3 nucleotide sequence: TGTGCCAGCAGCGTCGCGAAGGACAGGGTTAGGTCTGGGGCCAACGTCCTGACTTTC. Amino acid sequence: CASSVAKDRVRSGANVLTF.

The chain employs TRBV5-1 and TRBJ1-4; possible D gene TRBD1, 5 bases. The CDR3 spans 14 residues. The V end lost 0 bases, the J end lost 2 bases, and 5 bases lay between the germline ends. CDR1 and CDR2 from the germline V gene are SGHRS and YFSETQ. CDR3 nucleotides: TGCGCCAGCAGCTTGGGGGGCACTAATGAAAAACTGTTTTTT. Encoded protein: CASSLGGTNEKLFF.

V and J are TRBV19 and TRBJ1-3, with 8 bases that match TRBD1. The trim removed 6 bases at V and 0 bases at J, leaving 4 bases unmatched. The CDR3 consists of 15 residues. Germline-derived CDR1 and CDR2 are LNHDA and SQIVND (reference sequence). CDR3 amino acids: CASRRDRSSGNTIYF. The CDR3 nucleotides are TGTGCCAGTAGGCGGGACAGGAGCTCTGGAAACACCATATATTTT.

The chain uses TRBV5-1 and TRBJ2-3, with 8 positions matching TRBD2. V lost 1 base and J lost 1; bases outside the gene matches: 2. The CDR3 covers 15 residues. Germline-derived CDR1 and CDR2 are SGHRS and YFSETQ. CDR3 in DNA: TGCGCCAGCAGCTTGCAAGCGGGAGGCACAGATACGCAGTATTTT. Translated: CASSLQAGGTDTQYF.

The chain is built from TRBV5-1 and TRBJ1-1; 7 nucleotides agree with TRBD1. Per germline, CDR1 SGHRS and CDR2 YFSETQ. Trimming at V came to 2 bases and at J to 4 bases, leaving 5 bases not matched to a gene. The CDR3 contains 14 residues. CDR3 bases: TGCGCCAGCAGCTTCACAGGGGTACCCACTGAAGCTTTCTTT. This sequence encodes CASSFTGVPTEAFF.

The J gene is TRBJ2-7, the V gene TRBV4-2; 8 bases are shared with TRBD2. V shed 3 bases and J 5 bases; nucleotides not matched to a gene: 15. Germline V gene lookup returns CDR1 LGHNA and CDR2 YNFKEQ. There are 17 residues in the CDR3. The CDR3 protein is CASSQATGTRVSDEQYF. CDR3 nucleotides: TGTGCCAGCAGCCAGGCTACCGGGACTAGGGTTTCGGACGAGCAGTACTTC.

V and J are TRBV7-8 and TRBJ2-5, with D possibly matching TRBD2 (5 bases). The CDR3 runs to 16 residues. Trimming stripped 3 bases from V and 0 bases from J, with 14 bases between. The germline V gene has CDR1 SGHVS and CDR2 FQNEAQ. The CDR3 DNA is TGTGCCAGCAGCTTTGCGGGCGTGGACTACCAAGAGACCCAGTACTTC. It codes for CASSFAGVDYQETQYF.

This clone has a single count. The chain joins TRBV30 to TRBJ1-1; the D is unclear. This CDR3 spans 11 amino acids. V lost 2 bases, J lost 8 bases, and 9 bases lay in between. Germline V gene sequence: CDR1 GTSNPN, CDR2 SVGIG (reference sequence). CDR3: CAWSSLGEAFF. CDR3 DNA: TGTGCCTGGAGTAGTTTAGGGGAAGCTTTCTTT.

The chain is built from TRBV20-1 and TRBJ1-5; D not resolved. Between the trimmed V and J ends, which lost 3 bases and 3 bases, there was a span of 9 bases. Germline V gene lookup returns CDR1 DFQATT and CDR2 SNEGSKA (reference sequence). This CDR3 region has 13 residues. CDR3 nucleotides: TGCAGTGCTAGTACCGGGGTCAATCAGCCCCAGCATTTT. This sequence encodes CSASTGVNQPQHF.

This chain connects TRBV6-5 to TRBJ1-1, with D possibly being TRBD1 (5 bases). CDR1 and CDR2 from the germline V gene are MNHEY and SVGAGI. Trimming removed 0 bases at V and 7 bases at J, with 9 bases between. This CDR3 has 13 residues. For the CDR3, the DNA is TGTGCCAGCAGTTACTCGGGGGGGGTTGAAGCTTTCTTT. Amino acids: CASSYSGGVEAFF.

This clone was counted only a few times. The chain carries TRBV7-8 and TRBJ2-7, with D hard to call. Trimming stripped 0 bases from V and 9 bases from J, with 15 bases between. This CDR3 is built from 14 residues. Germline lookup yields CDR1 SGHVS and CDR2 FQNEAQ. CDR3 coding DNA: TGTGCCAGCAGCTTAGCTCGGTTATCTTTCGGGCAGTACTTC. Encoded protein: CASSLARLSFGQYF.

This chain uses TRBV6-6 with TRBJ2-7; D unresolved. V lost 0 bases, J lost 2 bases, and 5 bases lay in between. Germline CDR1 and CDR2: MNHNY and SVGAGI (reference sequence). The CDR3 is made up of 13 amino acids. In nucleotides, the CDR3 is TGTGCCAGCAGTTACTCGGACCCCTACGAGCAGTACTTC. Translating it yields CASSYSDPYEQYF.

This clone occurred once. The chain combines TRBV10-3 with TRBJ1-2, with 7 bases that match TRBD1. Germline CDR1 is ENHRY and CDR2 is SYGVKD. The V and J ends lost 8 bases and 3 bases, in that order; junction bases with no gene match: 12. The CDR3 extends over 15 amino acids. The CDR3 DNA reads TGTGCCATCTTCCGAGGGGGCGCAGGCGACTATGGCTACACCTTC. Translation gives CAIFRGGAGDYGYTF.

The V gene is TRBV2, the J gene TRBJ1-2, with a weak D call TRBD1 (5 bases). V was pared by 4 bases and J by 8 bases, with 23 bases between. There are 16 residues in the CDR3. The V gene's germline CDR1 is SNHLY and CDR2 FYNNEI. The DNA of the CDR3 is TGTGCCAGCAGTGTAGATCTGGCACGGGGGAGTCGGGGCTACACCTTC. Translating gives CASSVDLARGSRGYTF.

The chain joins TRBV2 to TRBJ2-2; D is undetermined. CDR1 SNHLY and CDR2 FYNNEI come from the germline V gene. Trimming left V 2 bases short and J 0 bases short, with 7 bases between. The CDR3 length is 15 residues. DNA for the CDR3: TGTGCCAGCAGTGAATTCAGCCCGAACACCGGGGAGCTGTTTTTT. It encodes CASSEFSPNTGELFF.

The gene calls are TRBV2 and TRBJ2-5; 8 positions match TRBD2. This CDR3 spans 14 amino acids. Trimming took 1 base from V and 5 from J; bases not matched to a gene: 3. CDR1 is SNHLY and CDR2 is FYNNEI in the germline V gene. The CDR3: CASSEGTSSETQYF. CDR3 DNA sequence: TGTGCCAGCAGTGAAGGGACTAGCTCGGAGACCCAGTACTTC.

This clone showed up just a few times. The chain employs TRBV28 and TRBJ1-4; possibly TRBD1 for D (6 bases). Germline assignment: CDR1 MDHEN and CDR2 SYDVKM. Trimming took 8 bases from V and 4 from J, leaving 8 bases between them. This CDR3 contains 12 residues. CDR3 DNA sequence: TGTGCCAGCGGGGGCCTTAATGAAAAACTGTTTTTT. This translates into CASGGLNEKLFF.

The chain combines TRBV9 with TRBJ1-2; D possibly corresponds to TRBD1 (5 bases). The CDR3 runs to 15 residues. Trimming took 0 bases from V and 3 from J, leaving 12 bases between them. From germline, CDR1 is SGDLS and CDR2 YYNGEE. The CDR3 loop reads CASSVEEGTYYGYTF. The CDR3, as DNA: TGTGCCAGCAGCGTAGAGGAAGGGACCTACTATGGCTACACCTTC.

The chain uses TRBV6-6 and TRBJ2-5; D call uncertain. In germline, CDR1 is MNHNY, CDR2 SVGAGI (reference sequence). CDR3 length: 15 amino acids. Trimming stripped 0 bases from V and 0 bases from J, with 8 bases between. The CDR3 region has the DNA TGTGCCAGCAGTTACTCCCCAGGAGACCAAGAGACCCAGTACTTC. Translation gives CASSYSPGDQETQYF.

This clone came up once. The V gene is TRBV9, the J gene TRBJ2-7; no firm D call. V shed 2 bases and J shed 0 bases, with 12 bases lying between them. From germline, CDR1 is SGDLS and CDR2 YYNGEE. The CDR3 consists of 15 residues. The DNA for the CDR3 is TGTGCCAGCAGCGTGGCGGCGGAAAGCTCCTACGAGCAGTACTTC. It encodes CASSVAAESSYEQYF.

In DNA, the CDR3 is TGTGCCAGCAGTAACCAGGGTTTTGGGGAGACCCAGTACTTC. Translated, it gives CASSNQGFGETQYF. The chain joins TRBV6-5 to TRBJ2-5; the D gene is possibly TRBD1 (5 bases). The CDR3 loop spans 14 amino acids. CDR1 MNHEY and CDR2 SVGAGI come from the germline V gene. V dropped 5 bases and J dropped 5 bases, with 15 bases sitting between them.

This clone was picked up one time. The V gene is TRBV7-3, the J gene TRBJ2-1; possibly TRBD2 for D (5 bases). The germline CDR1 and CDR2 sequences are SGHTA and FQGTGA. The V gene lost 0 bases and the J gene lost 8 bases, with 11 bases spanning the gap. The CDR3 loop spans 14 amino acids. The CDR3 sequence: CASSLTSGYDEQFF. The CDR3, as DNA: TGTGCCAGCAGCTTAACGTCGGGGTACGATGAGCAGTTCTTC.

This clone was seen just once. The chain is built from TRBV2 and TRBJ1-2; the D is unclear. Germline values: CDR1 SNHLY, CDR2 FYNNEI. V gave up 6 bases and J gave up 0 bases, with 11 bases separating them. CDR3 length equals 14 residues. The CDR3, as DNA: TGTGCCAGCAGGGTGCCGGAAGCTAACTATGGCTACACCTTC. Translation: CASRVPEANYGYTF.

The genes are TRBV29-1 and TRBJ2-1; D may be TRBD2 (6 bases). V lost 8 bases to trimming and J lost 9 bases, with 20 bases between them. This CDR3 comprises 13 residues. The V gene's germline CDR1 is SQVTM and CDR2 ANQGSEA. As DNA, the CDR3 is TGCAGCTCCGGCGCGGTCATCGGGGGTGAGCAGTTCTTC. It codes for CSSGAVIGGEQFF.